These 32 T cell receptor beta chains were sequenced from one sample in a study of shared T cell receptors in the human thymus. The data were produced by immunoSEQ multiplex PCR, yet TCRdb's version contains in-frame clones alone and is incomplete. The repertoire holds roughly 710,000 clones, with approximately 85% as singletons. These data are also associated with another study on human thymus T cells.

The specimen sequenced was thymocytes. The receptors were gathered from a girl less than two years old with a congenital heart defect.

The V call is TRBV19, the J call TRBJ2-7; TRBD1 might be the D (5 bases). The CDR3 totals 16 residues. V was trimmed by 5 bases and J by 6 bases, leaving 23 bases between them. The germline CDR1 and CDR2 sequences are LNHDA and SQIVND (reference sequence). The CDR3 bases are TGTGCCAGTAGTCCCCCTCTGACAGTGAATCATGGCGAGCAGTACTTC. This gives the protein CASSPPLTVNHGEQYF.

The sample holds one count of this clone. The chain links TRBV4-1 to TRBJ1-1; no reliable D call. Germline V gene sequence: CDR1 MGHRA, CDR2 YSYEKL. The CDR3 has 17 amino acids. Between the trimmed V and J ends, which lost 1 base and 7 bases, there was a span of 22 bases. The CDR3 nucleotides read TGCGCCAGCAGCCAAGGGGCTTGGCAGCAAGTCGACTATGAAGCTTTCTTT. This sequence encodes CASSQGAWQQVDYEAFF.

The chain joins TRBV6-5 to TRBJ2-1; maybe TRBD2 (6 bases). This CDR3 spans 15 amino acids. Trimming took off 6 bases at V and 4 bases at J, with 16 bases between the two ends. From germline, CDR1 is MNHEY and CDR2 SVGAGI. The CDR3 spells CASSQSWGVYNEQFF. CDR3 coding DNA: TGTGCCAGCAGCCAATCATGGGGGGTATACAATGAGCAGTTCTTC.

The gene calls are TRBV5-6 and TRBJ2-1; possible D gene TRBD1, 5 bases. Germline lookup yields CDR1 SGHDT and CDR2 YYEEEE. The CDR3 spans 16 residues. The V gene lost 2 bases and the J gene lost 4 bases, with 16 bases spanning the gap. The CDR3: CASSLGLSGRYNEQFF. CDR3 DNA: TGTGCCAGCAGCTTAGGCTTGTCAGGGCGGTACAATGAGCAGTTCTTC.

The rearrangement uses TRBV6-5 and TRBJ1-2; the D gene is possibly TRBD1 (5 bases). V was trimmed by 2 bases and J by 4 bases, leaving 8 bases between them. The V gene's germline CDR1 is MNHEY and CDR2 SVGAGI. The CDR3 loop spans 13 amino acids. The CDR3 region is CASSYGGSYGYTF. CDR3 bases: TGTGCCAGCAGTTACGGGGGGTCCTATGGCTACACCTTC.

The rearrangement links TRBV10-3 to TRBJ1-1, with a weak D call TRBD1 (5 bases). V was cut by 6 bases and J by 9 bases, with 32 bases left in between. Germline CDR1 reads ENHRY; CDR2 reads SYGVKD. The CDR3 runs 18 residues. CDR3 nucleotides: TGTGCCATCAGGGAAAGGGTAACTGGGGCATCCCATGCCCATAAAGCTTTCTTT. As protein: CAIRERVTGASHAHKAFF.

The rearrangement uses TRBV28 and TRBJ2-3, with 10 bases fitting TRBD1. The CDR3 length is 17 residues. V lost 6 bases, J lost 1 base, and 10 bases stayed unmatched. Germline values: CDR1 MDHEN, CDR2 SYDVKM. CDR3 bases: TGTGCCAGCAGCCCGGGACAGGGGATGGGTGGCACAGATACGCAGTATTTT. It codes for CASSPGQGMGGTDTQYF.

This sequence joins TRBV27 and TRBJ2-3; 8 positions agree with TRBD2. The CDR3 extends over 16 amino acids. CDR1 and CDR2 from the germline V gene are MNHEY and SMNVEV (reference sequence). With V trimmed by 1 base and J by 2 bases, 5 bases remained unmatched. CDR3 DNA sequence: TGTGCCAGCAGTTTATTTCCAGCGGGGGACACAGATACGCAGTATTTT. Protein product: CASSLFPAGDTDTQYF.

To note about this clone: Compared with germline, one end of the junction differs, possibly owing to a read error. Other DNA sequences in the sample encode the same CDR3. The chain joins TRBV5-1 to TRBJ1-6, with TRBD1 matching over 9 bases. Looked up from germline, CDR1 is SGHRS and CDR2 is YFSETQ. There are 15 residues in the CDR3. CDR3 residues: CASSLGTGENSPLHF. CDR3 bases: TGCGCCAGCAGCTTGGGGACAGGGGAAAATTCCCCCCTCCACTTT. Complete variable domain (other parts from reference TRBV5-1 and TRBJ1-6): KAGVTQTPRYLIKTRGQQVTLSCSPISGHRSVSWYQQTPGQGLQFLFEYFSETQRNKGNFPGRFSGRQFSNSRSEMNVSTLELGDSALYLCASSLGTGENSPLHFGNGTRLTVT.

The CDR3 DNA is TGTGCCATCAGTGGCCGGGACAGGGGCCTAAAGAGGAGTACTGAAGCTTTCTTT. Protein product: CAISGRDRGLKRSTEAFF. V is TRBV10-3 and J is TRBJ1-1, with TRBD1 identical over 10 bases. With 4 bases clipped from V and 5 bases from J, the junction kept 16 bases outside the gene matches. Germline CDR1 is ENHRY and CDR2 is SYGVKD. This CDR3 spans 18 amino acids.

The chain combines TRBV19 with TRBJ2-5; 11 nucleotides match TRBD2. Germline V gene sequence: CDR1 LNHDA, CDR2 SQIVND (reference sequence). The V segment lost 6 bases and the J segment 3 bases; nucleotides outside the gene matches: 18. The CDR3 loop spans 19 amino acids. CDR3 DNA: TGTGCCAGTAGCAAGACCGGGACTAGCGGTCGAGGGATAGAAGAGACCCAGTACTTC. It is translated as CASSKTGTSGRGIEETQYF.

This chain links TRBV5-1 with TRBJ1-5; weak D call: TRBD1 (6 bases). Germline loops: CDR1 SGHRS, CDR2 YFSETQ. The germline V and J ends were trimmed by 0 bases and 2 bases, with 6 bases remaining between them. The CDR3 totals 14 residues. CDR3 loop: CASSLEGGNQPQHF. The CDR3 bases are TGCGCCAGCAGCTTGGAGGGGGGCAATCAGCCCCAGCATTTT.

V is TRBV7-6 and J is TRBJ2-1; tentatively, D is TRBD2 (7 bases). The CDR3 runs 14 residues. V gave up 1 base and J gave up 8 bases, with 12 bases separating them. Germline CDR1 is SGHVS and CDR2 is FNYEAQ. The CDR3 loop reads CASSLEGGAYEQFF. The CDR3 coding sequence is TGTGCCAGCAGCTTAGAGGGGGGGGCATATGAGCAGTTCTTC. Full variable domain (missing parts from reference TRBV7-6 and TRBJ2-1): GAGVSQSPRYKVTKRGQDVALRCDPISGHVSLYWYRQALGQGPEFLTYFNYEAQQDKSGLPNDRFSAERPEGSISTLTIQRTEQRDSAMYRCASSLEGGAYEQFFGPGTRLTVL.

The rearrangement joins TRBV4-2 to TRBJ1-5, with D maybe TRBD1 (6 bases). Between the trimmed V and J ends, which lost 1 base and 3 bases, there was a span of 10 bases. The CDR3 totals 15 residues. The germline CDR1 and CDR2 sequences are LGHNA and YNFKEQ. The CDR3 coding sequence is TGTGCCAGCAGCCAAGGCGGGGGCCACAATCAGCCCCAGCATTTT. Its protein product is CASSQGGGHNQPQHF.

J is TRBJ1-4 and V is TRBV28, with a weak D call TRBD1 (5 bases). Between the trimmed V and J ends, which lost 4 bases and 0 bases, there was a span of 18 bases. CDR3 length equals 18 residues. CDR1 is MDHEN, CDR2 SYDVKM, per germline. The CDR3 sequence is CASSYGQGTPTTNEKLFF. In DNA, the CDR3 is TGTGCCAGCAGTTACGGGCAGGGAACCCCCACAACTAATGAAAAACTGTTTTTT. Full variable domain (missing parts from reference TRBV28 and TRBJ1-4): DVKVTQSSRYLVKRTGEKVFLECVQDMDHENMFWYRQDPGLGLRLIYFSYDVKMKEKGDIPEGYSVSREKKERFSLILESASTNQTSMYLCASSYGQGTPTTNEKLFFGSGTQLSVL.

The rearrangement uses TRBV28 and TRBJ1-1; no reliable D call. The CDR3 loop spans 13 amino acids. Per germline, CDR1 MDHEN and CDR2 SYDVKM. Trimming pared 5 bases from V and 7 bases from J, leaving 14 bases between. The CDR3 loop reads CASSPPPGNEAFF. The CDR3 DNA reads TGTGCCAGCAGTCCCCCCCCGGGGAATGAAGCTTTCTTT.

This clone was observed a few times. Other DNA sequences in this sample translate to the same CDR3. The chain has TRBV4-1 and TRBJ1-2; D perhaps matches TRBD1 (5 bases). Germline assignment: CDR1 MGHRA and CDR2 YSYEKL. V was shortened by 1 base and J by 0 bases, with 6 bases between the two germline ends. The CDR3 is 14 amino acids. The chain's CDR3 is CASSQGGANYGYTF. The CDR3 DNA reads as TGCGCCAGCAGCCAAGGGGGGGCTAACTATGGCTACACCTTC.

The rearrangement links TRBV27 to TRBJ1-6; 7 nucleotides line up with TRBD1. Germline CDR1 and CDR2: MNHEY and SMNVEV (reference sequence). Trimming at V came to 2 bases and at J to 8 bases, leaving 9 bases not matched to a gene. The CDR3 is 16 residues long. In DNA form, the CDR3 reads TGTGCCAGCAGTTTACACCCTAGGGGGCGGTATTCACCCCTCCACTTT. Protein: CASSLHPRGRYSPLHF.

The chain recombines TRBV5-1 with TRBJ1-4; 8 nucleotides line up with TRBD1. The CDR3 runs to 14 residues. V shed 2 bases, J shed 6 bases, and the junction held 3 bases outside the gene matches. Germline CDR1 and CDR2: SGHRS and YFSETQ. CDR3 region: CASSFSQGDEKLFF. For the CDR3, the DNA is TGCGCCAGCAGCTTCTCACAGGGGGATGAAAAACTGTTTTTT.

The chain carries TRBV27 and TRBJ2-3; D is ambiguous. The CDR3 spans 14 residues. The V end was cut by 5 bases, the J end by 5 bases, with 14 bases between. Per germline, CDR1 MNHEY and CDR2 SMNVEV (reference sequence). The CDR3 bases are TGTGCCAGCAGTCCCTCCGGCGAGGAAGATACGCAGTATTTT. It specifies CASSPSGEEDTQYF.

Comment on this clone: Additional DNA sequences in this sample encode the identical CDR3. V usage is TRBV7-9 and J usage is TRBJ1-3; TRBD1 agrees at 7 bases. Trimming cost V 4 bases and J 2 bases; bases outside gene matches: 2. CDR3 size: 14 residues. Germline V gene data show CDR1 as SEHNR and CDR2 as FQNEAQ (reference sequence). The CDR3, as DNA: TGTGCCAGCAGCTCGACAGGGACTGGAAACACCATATATTTT. Residues: CASSSTGTGNTIYF.

This clone was observed a handful of times. This rearrangement joins TRBV11-2 to TRBJ2-7, with D possibly matching TRBD2 (6 bases). This CDR3 spans 16 amino acids. Between the trimmed V and J ends, which lost 5 bases and 0 bases, there was a span of 17 bases. Germline V gives CDR1 SGHAT, CDR2 FQNNGV. For the CDR3, the DNA is TGTGCCAGCAGCCCATTTATTGGGGGGTACTCCTACGAGCAGTACTTC. Translating gives CASSPFIGGYSYEQYF. Variable domain in full (rest from reference TRBV11-2 and TRBJ2-7): EAGVAQSPRYKIIEKRQSVAFWCNPISGHATLYWYQQILGQGPKLLIQFQNNGVVDDSQLPKDRFSAERLKGVDSTLKIQPAKLEDSAVYLCASSPFIGGYSYEQYFGPGTRLTVT.

The CDR3 DNA reads TGTGCCTGCTACAGACTAGCGGGGGGGCCAGATACGCAGTATTTT. Amino acid sequence: CACYRLAGGPDTQYF. The chain links TRBV2 to TRBJ2-3; 14 bases match TRBD2. The CDR3 sequence is 15 residues long. CDR1 is SNHLY, CDR2 FYNNEI, per germline. Unmatched junction bases numbered 8, after V lost 11 bases and J lost 4 bases. The full variable domain, rest sourced from reference TRBV2 and TRBJ2-3, is EPEVTQTPSHQVTQMGQEVILRCVPISNHLYFYWYRQILGQKVEFLVSFYNNEISEKSEIFDDQFSVERPDGSNFTLKIRSTKLEDSAMYFCACYRLAGGPDTQYFGPGTRLTVL.

A single count supports this clone. The rearrangement uses TRBV9 and TRBJ2-1; 13 bases line up with TRBD2. After removal of 4 bases from V and 8 bases from J, the junction contained 6 bases not matched to a gene. Germline CDR1 SGDLS, CDR2 YYNGEE. This CDR3 is 15 amino acids long. CDR3 nucleotides: TGTGCCAGCAGCAAAGGGACTAGCGGGGCTGATGAGCAGTTCTTC. It codes for CASSKGTSGADEQFF.

The chain is built from TRBV12-5 and TRBJ2-6; TRBD1 matches at 7 bases. Germline-derived CDR1 and CDR2 are LGHNT and FRNRAP. Trimming cost V 3 bases and J 1 base; bases outside gene matches: 9. This CDR3 contains 18 residues. The CDR3 nucleotides read TGTGCTAGTGGTTTCCTCCTGGACAGGAGGTCTGGGGCCAACGTCCTGACTTTC. Translated, it gives CASGFLLDRRSGANVLTF.

V and J are TRBV5-1 and TRBJ1-1; D might be TRBD1 (5 bases). The V gene's germline CDR1 is SGHRS and CDR2 YFSETQ. CDR3 length: 15 residues. The V gene lost 5 bases and the J gene lost 1 base, with 15 bases spanning the gap. DNA of the CDR3: TGCGCCAGCAGGGGTCGGAGGGGACCGAACACTGAAGCTTTCTTT. This translates into CASRGRRGPNTEAFF.

CDR3 sequence (DNA): TGTGCCAGCAGCTTGGGAGACAGGGACCATAGCAATCAGCCCCAGCATTTT. Translation: CASSLGDRDHSNQPQHF. The chain joins TRBV7-8 to TRBJ1-5; 7 nucleotides agree with TRBD1. The V and J ends lost 3 bases and 0 bases, in that order; junction bases with no gene match: 8. This CDR3 spans 17 amino acids. Germline assignment: CDR1 SGHVS and CDR2 FQNEAQ.

V gene TRBV9 combines with J gene TRBJ1-4; maybe TRBD1 (5 bases). The V gene's germline CDR1 is SGDLS and CDR2 YYNGEE. The CDR3 covers 16 residues. V dropped 1 base and J dropped 0 bases, with 10 bases sitting between them. The CDR3, as DNA: TGTGCCAGCAGCGTATTCCCGACAGCAACTAATGAAAAACTGTTTTTT. It specifies CASSVFPTATNEKLFF.

V gene TRBV19 combines with J gene TRBJ2-3, with TRBD1 identical over 10 bases. Unmatched junction bases numbered 6, after V lost 3 bases and J lost 3 bases. There are 16 residues in the CDR3. Germline V gene lookup returns CDR1 LNHDA and CDR2 SQIVND (reference sequence). The CDR3 sequence: CASSIDPGQGTDTQYF. DNA for the CDR3: TGTGCCAGTAGTATCGATCCGGGACAGGGGACAGATACGCAGTATTTT. The full variable domain, completed using reference TRBV19 and TRBJ2-3, is DGGITQSPKYLFRKEGQNVTLSCEQNLNHDAMYWYRQDPGQGLRLIYYSQIVNDFQKGDIAEGYSVSREKKESFPLTVTSAQKNPTAFYLCASSIDPGQGTDTQYFGPGTRLTVL.

This chain uses TRBV5-1 with TRBJ2-7, with TRBD1 matching 8 bases. The CDR3 covers 16 residues. The ends lost 5 bases at V and 2 bases at J; junction bases unmatched: 12. CDR1 SGHRS and CDR2 YFSETQ come from the germline V gene. This chain's CDR3 is CASSPLDRVVTYEQYF. CDR3 nucleotide sequence: TGCGCCAGCAGTCCGTTGGACAGGGTGGTAACCTACGAGCAGTACTTC.

The rearrangement joins TRBV6-1 to TRBJ1-2; D remains ambiguous. Germline V gene sequence: CDR1 MNHNS, CDR2 SASEGT. V was pared by 1 base and J by 7 bases, with 16 bases between. The CDR3 sequence is 15 residues long. The CDR3 region has the DNA TGTGCCAGCAGTGAAGGGGCGCAGGTCCCGCCTGGCTACACCTTC. This gives the protein CASSEGAQVPPGYTF.

V usage is TRBV19 and J usage is TRBJ1-1; 10 bases align to TRBD1. V lost 8 bases to trimming and J lost 5 bases; unmatched junction nucleotides: 8. The germline V gene has CDR1 LNHDA and CDR2 SQIVND (reference sequence). There are 14 residues in the CDR3. The CDR3, as DNA: TGTGCCAGTCGAAGAAGGGACAGGGGTACTGAAGCTTTCTTT. It encodes CASRRRDRGTEAFF.